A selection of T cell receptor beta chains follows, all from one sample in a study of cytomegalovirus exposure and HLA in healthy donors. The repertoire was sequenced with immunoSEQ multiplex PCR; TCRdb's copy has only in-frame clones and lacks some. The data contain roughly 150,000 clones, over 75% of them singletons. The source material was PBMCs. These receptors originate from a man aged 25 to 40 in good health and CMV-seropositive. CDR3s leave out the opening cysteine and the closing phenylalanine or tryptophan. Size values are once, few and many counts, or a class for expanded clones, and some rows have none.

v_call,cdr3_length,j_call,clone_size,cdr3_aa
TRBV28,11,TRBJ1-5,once,ASLPWGDQPQH
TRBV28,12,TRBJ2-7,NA,ASSMVKEPYEQY
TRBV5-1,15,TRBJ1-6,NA,ASRLDRGEVWNSPLH
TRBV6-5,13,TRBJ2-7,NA,ASSRGLADAYEQY
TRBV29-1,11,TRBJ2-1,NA,SVESSPGLAQF
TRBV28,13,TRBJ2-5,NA,ASTGGTDNQETQY
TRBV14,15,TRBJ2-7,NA,ASSQDEGGANPYEQY
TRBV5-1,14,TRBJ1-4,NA,ASRRTAAATNEKLF
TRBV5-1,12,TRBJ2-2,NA,ASSRDTYTGELF
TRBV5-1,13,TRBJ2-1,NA,ASSFMTSGYNEQF
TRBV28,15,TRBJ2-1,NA,ASSLYEEVGSYNEQF
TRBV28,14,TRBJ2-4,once,ASSSGTTRAKNIQY
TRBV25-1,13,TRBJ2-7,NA,ASGPSRGADYEQY
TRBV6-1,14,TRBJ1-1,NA,ASSVRTASRNTEAF
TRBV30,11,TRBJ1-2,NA,AWSKGGTVPFA
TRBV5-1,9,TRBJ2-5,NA,ASTSEETQY
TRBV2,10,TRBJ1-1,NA,ASNRDGTEAF
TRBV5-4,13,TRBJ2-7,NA,ASSSTSGRSYEQY
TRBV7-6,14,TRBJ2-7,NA,ASSLGLAGGVYEQY
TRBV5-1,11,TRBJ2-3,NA,ASRGSGPDTQY
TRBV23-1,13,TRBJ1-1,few,ASSPRQVRNTEAF
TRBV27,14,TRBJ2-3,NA,ASSLGPGGGTDTQY
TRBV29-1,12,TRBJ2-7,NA,SVRPRQSANEQY
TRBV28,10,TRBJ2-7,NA,ASSGGWYEQY
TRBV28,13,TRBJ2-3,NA,ALAGRLTSTDTQY
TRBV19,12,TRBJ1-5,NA,ASSDRGLEQPQH
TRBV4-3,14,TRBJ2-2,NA,ASSQDWGGSTGELF
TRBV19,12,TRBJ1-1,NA,ASSIRPRGFEAF
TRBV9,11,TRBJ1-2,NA,ASSVGSIDGYT
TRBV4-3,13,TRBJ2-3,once,ASSLLGAATDTQY
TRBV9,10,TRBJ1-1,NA,ASSRTGSEAF
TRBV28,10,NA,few,ASSSSIYEQY
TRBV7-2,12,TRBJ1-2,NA,ASSSYQGEYGYT
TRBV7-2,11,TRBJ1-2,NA,ASSLEWFGGYT
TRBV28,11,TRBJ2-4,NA,AAVGLAKNIQY
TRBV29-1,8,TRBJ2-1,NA,SILTGEQF
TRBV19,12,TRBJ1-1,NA,ASNPGGLYTEAF
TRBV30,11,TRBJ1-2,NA,AWSITTGVGYT
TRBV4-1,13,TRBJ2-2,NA,ASSSRREARRELF
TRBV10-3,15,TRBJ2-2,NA,AISNLLGVSNTGELF
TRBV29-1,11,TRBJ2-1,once,SDRRQGYNEQF
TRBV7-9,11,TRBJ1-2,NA,ASSPGQNYGYT
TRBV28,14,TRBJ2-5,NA,ASSTRLAGGQETQY
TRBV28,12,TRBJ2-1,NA,ASSWDRDYNEQF
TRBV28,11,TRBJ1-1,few,AIKGTGATEAF
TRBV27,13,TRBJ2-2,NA,ASSFGTGNTGELF
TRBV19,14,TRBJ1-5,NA,ASRILGTVGRQPQH
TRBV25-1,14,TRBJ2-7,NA,ASTGTGTGVTYEQY
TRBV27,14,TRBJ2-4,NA,ASSGGTGSTLGIQY
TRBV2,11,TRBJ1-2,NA,ATTTGANYGYT
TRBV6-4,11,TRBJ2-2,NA,ASSDAGTGELF
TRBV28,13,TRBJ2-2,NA,ASRTRGSVTGELF
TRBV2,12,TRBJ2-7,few,ASTGTGGRYEQY
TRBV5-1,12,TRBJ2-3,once,ASSFSGGTDTQY
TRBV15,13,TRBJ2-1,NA,ATSRERRQGTEQF
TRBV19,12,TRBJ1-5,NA,ASSIRDFGQPQH
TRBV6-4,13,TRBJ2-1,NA,ASSDETGALLEQF
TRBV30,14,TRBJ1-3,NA,AWSAGIMISGNTIY
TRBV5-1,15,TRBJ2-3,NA,ASSPGLAGGGTDTQY